This T cell receptor (beta chain) was found in a study of human T cells and chemical hapten exposure. Study-wide background: Sensitization used 2% DPC on 2 cm by 2 cm upper inner arm skin.

The CDR3 loop spans 13 amino acids. Trimming took 6 bases from V and 1 from J; bases not matched to a gene: 1. Germline values: CDR1 SGHNT, CDR2 YYREEE (reference sequence). Time point of the sample: patch test 1, 2 weeks after DPC sensitization. Regarding treatment: therapeutic diphenylcyclopropenone sensitization with weekly scalp DPC. Unseparated into fractions, whole blood served as the source from which total RNA was extracted. TCRdb fed the RACE reads into MiXCR, producing one record per CDR3 protein. Of approximately 60,000 distinct CDR3 sequences detected, approximately 9.3% appear once; the ten largest clones hold approximately 12%.

The starting material was whole blood, obtained in connection with sensitization to the hapten diphenylcyclopropenone (DPC). The V gene is TRBV5-4, the J gene TRBJ2-1; TRBD2 matches 7 bases. This sequence was found in a woman aged 40 to 55 with alopecia areata. Some clones in this sample may be carry-over from other donors' samples. The CDR3 sequence: CASIGGSYNEQFF. The CDR3 bases are TGTGCCAGCATCGGGGGGTCCTACAATGAGCAGTTCTTC.